The rows below give T cell receptor beta chains drawn from one sample of a study of preoperative IRX-2 immunotherapy in early breast cancer. Assay used: immunoSEQ multiplex PCR; TCRdb lists only in-frame clones, some missing. In the table there are roughly 99,000 clones, more than 80% of which are singletons. This material consisted of tumor tissue, taken after IRX-2 immunotherapy. These receptors came from a human donor with breast cancer. Both conserved end residues are part of each CDR3. A D gene is named only where the DNA matches it firmly. Where a row states a size, it is once, few, many or the class of an expanded clone; other rows omit it.

v_gene: TRBV12-5
d_gene: .
j_gene: TRBJ2-1
abundance: .
CDR3aa: CASYGPGVGDNNEQFF
CDR3nt: TGTGCCAGCTACGGGCCTGGGGTGGGGGATAACAATGAGCAGTTCTTC

v_gene: TRBV23-1
d_gene: .
j_gene: TRBJ1-3
abundance: once
CDR3aa: CASSQEFSGNTIYF
CDR3nt: TGCGCCAGCAGTCAAGAATTCTCTGGAAACACCATATATTTT

v_gene: TRBV14
d_gene: .
j_gene: TRBJ2-2
abundance: .
CDR3aa: CASSLQNTGELFF
CDR3nt: TGTGCCAGCAGCCTACAGAACACCGGGGAGCTGTTTTTT

v_gene: TRBV19
d_gene: .
j_gene: TRBJ2-7
abundance: .
CDR3aa: CASSDRGGKSYEQYF
CDR3nt: TGTGCCAGTAGTGACAGGGGAGGGAAATCCTACGAGCAGTACTTC

v_gene: TRBV29-1
d_gene: .
j_gene: TRBJ2-1
abundance: .
CDR3aa: CSVAPRASYNEQFF
CDR3nt: TGCAGCGTGGCCCCCCGGGCCTCCTACAATGAGCAGTTCTTC

v_gene: TRBV6-8
d_gene: .
j_gene: TRBJ1-3
abundance: few
CDR3aa: CASTSYGNTIYF
CDR3nt: TGTGCCAGCACCTCCTACGGAAACACCATATATTTT

v_gene: TRBV6-8
d_gene: .
j_gene: TRBJ1-1
abundance: .
CDR3aa: CASSYLGVKPGHKVTEAFF
CDR3nt: TGTGCCAGCAGTTATTTAGGCGTGAAACCGGGACATAAAGTCACTGAAGCTTTCTTT

v_gene: TRBV30
d_gene: TRBD1
j_gene: TRBJ1-3
abundance: .
CDR3aa: CAWSTRDRVSGNTIYF
CDR3nt: TGTGCCTGGAGTACCCGGGACAGGGTCTCTGGAAACACCATATATTTT

v_gene: TRBV5-1
d_gene: TRBD2
j_gene: TRBJ2-1
abundance: .
CDR3aa: CASSRTSGWVNEQFF
CDR3nt: TGCGCCAGCAGTCGGACTAGCGGGTGGGTGAATGAGCAGTTCTTC

v_gene: TRBV18
d_gene: .
j_gene: TRBJ1-3
abundance: once
CDR3aa: CASSPGGSGNTIYF
CDR3nt: TGTGCCAGCTCACCAGGGGGCTCTGGAAACACCATATATTTT

v_gene: TRBV5-1
d_gene: .
j_gene: TRBJ2-5
abundance: .
CDR3aa: CASSSQGGQETQYF
CDR3nt: TGCGCCAGCAGCTCACAGGGAGGACAAGAGACCCAGTACTTC

v_gene: TRBV16
d_gene: TRBD2
j_gene: TRBJ2-1
abundance: .
CDR3aa: CASSHSSGGLNEQFF
CDR3nt: TGTGCCAGCAGCCACAGTAGCGGGGGGTTGAATGAGCAGTTCTTC

v_gene: TRBV6-8
d_gene: .
j_gene: TRBJ2-1
abundance: .
CDR3aa: CASRSAGTAYNEQFF
CDR3nt: TGTGCCAGCAGAAGTGCCGGGACGGCCTACAATGAGCAGTTCTTC

v_gene: TRBV5-1
d_gene: .
j_gene: TRBJ2-7
abundance: .
CDR3aa: CASSLELALSEQYF
CDR3nt: TGCGCCAGCAGCTTGGAACTAGCCTTAAGCGAGCAGTACTTC

v_gene: TRBV19
d_gene: .
j_gene: TRBJ1-2
abundance: .
CDR3aa: CASSRWQGSDYGYTF
CDR3nt: TGTGCCAGTAGTAGGTGGCAGGGGTCGGACTATGGCTACACCTTC

v_gene: TRBV6-8
d_gene: .
j_gene: TRBJ1-2
abundance: .
CDR3aa: CASSYSTGSTANYGYTF
CDR3nt: TGTGCCAGCAGTTACTCGACAGGCTCGACAGCTAACTATGGCTACACCTTC

v_gene: TRBV5-1
d_gene: TRBD1
j_gene: TRBJ1-2
abundance: few
CDR3aa: CASSTTPPGQGLSYGYTF
CDR3nt: TGCGCCAGCAGCACCACCCCACCGGGACAGGGGCTTTCCTATGGCTACACCTTC

v_gene: TRBV19
d_gene: .
j_gene: TRBJ1-1
abundance: .
CDR3aa: CASSQRSSEAFF
CDR3nt: TGTGCCAGTAGTCAGAGATCCTCTGAAGCTTTCTTT

v_gene: TRBV6-8
d_gene: .
j_gene: TRBJ1-2
abundance: .
CDR3aa: CAISVQGYGYTF
CDR3nt: TGTGCCATCAGTGTCCAGGGGTACGGCTACACCTTC

v_gene: TRBV19
d_gene: .
j_gene: TRBJ1-2
abundance: .
CDR3aa: CASTPPRGREYGYTF
CDR3nt: TGTGCCAGTACTCCCCCGAGGGGGAGGGAGTATGGCTACACCTTC

v_gene: TRBV18
d_gene: TRBD1
j_gene: TRBJ1-2
abundance: .
CDR3aa: CASSYSTGGEDGYTF
CDR3nt: TGTGCCAGCTCATACTCGACAGGGGGCGAGGATGGCTACACCTTC

v_gene: TRBV2
d_gene: TRBD2
j_gene: TRBJ2-1
abundance: few
CDR3aa: CASSAGPSGNAHEQFF
CDR3nt: TGTGCCAGCAGTGCGGGTCCAAGCGGGAATGCCCATGAGCAGTTCTTC

v_gene: TRBV7-1
d_gene: .
j_gene: TRBJ2-7
abundance: .
CDR3aa: CASSLNRDYEQYF
CDR3nt: TGTGCCAGCAGCTTAAACCGGGACTACGAGCAGTACTTC

v_gene: TRBV6-8
d_gene: .
j_gene: TRBJ1-2
abundance: few
CDR3aa: CASSDRLSYYGYTF
CDR3nt: TGTGCCAGCAGTGACCGGCTGTCGTACTATGGCTACACCTTC

v_gene: TRBV6-7
d_gene: .
j_gene: TRBJ1-3
abundance: .
CDR3aa: CASLTEGIGNTIYF
CDR3nt: TGTGCCAGCTTGACAGAGGGCATCGGAAACACCATATATTTT

v_gene: TRBV18
d_gene: .
j_gene: TRBJ2-5
abundance: .
CDR3aa: CASSPPNRPGETQYF
CDR3nt: TGTGCCAGCTCACCACCGAATCGGCCGGGGGAGACCCAGTACTTC

v_gene: TRBV5-1
d_gene: .
j_gene: TRBJ1-4
abundance: .
CDR3aa: CASSLAGQGNEKLFF
CDR3nt: TGCGCCAGCAGCTTGGCCGGACAAGGAAATGAAAAACTGTTTTTT

v_gene: TRBV14
d_gene: .
j_gene: TRBJ1-2
abundance: .
CDR3aa: CASSQFGSGSYGYTF
CDR3nt: TGTGCCAGCAGCCAATTTGGGTCCGGGTCCTATGGCTACACCTTC

v_gene: TRBV5-1
d_gene: .
j_gene: TRBJ2-7
abundance: .
CDR3aa: CASSLRMGLAQYEQYF
CDR3nt: TGCGCCAGCAGCTTGAGAATGGGGCTCGCTCAGTACGAGCAGTACTTC

v_gene: TRBV28
d_gene: .
j_gene: TRBJ1-1
abundance: .
CDR3aa: CASSYLGLRDTEAFF
CDR3nt: TGTGCCAGCAGCTACCTGGGGCTGAGGGACACTGAAGCTTTCTTT

v_gene: TRBV19
d_gene: .
j_gene: TRBJ2-7
abundance: .
CDR3aa: CASSTDTHEQYF
CDR3nt: TGTGCCAGTAGCACCGACACCCACGAGCAGTACTTC

v_gene: TRBV28
d_gene: TRBD2
j_gene: TRBJ2-7
abundance: .
CDR3aa: CASSLVAGGLYEQYF
CDR3nt: TGTGCCAGCAGTTTAGTGGCGGGAGGGCTCTACGAGCAGTACTTC

v_gene: TRBV23-1
d_gene: .
j_gene: TRBJ2-7
abundance: .
CDR3aa: CASSETPGDYEQYF
CDR3nt: TGCGCCAGCAGCGAAACCCCGGGAGACTACGAGCAGTACTTC

v_gene: TRBV5-1
d_gene: .
j_gene: TRBJ1-3
abundance: .
CDR3aa: CASGEGYSGNTIYF
CDR3nt: TGCGCCAGCGGAGAGGGCTACTCTGGAAACACCATATATTTT

v_gene: TRBV19
d_gene: .
j_gene: TRBJ1-5
abundance: .
CDR3aa: CASSMGRGQPQHF
CDR3nt: TGTGCCAGTAGTATGGGGAGGGGTCAGCCCCAGCATTTT

v_gene: TRBV7-6
d_gene: .
j_gene: TRBJ1-4
abundance: once
CDR3aa: CASSLLPVDEKLFF
CDR3nt: TGTGCCAGCAGCTTACTTCCTGTCGATGAAAAACTGTTTTTT

v_gene: TRBV19
d_gene: .
j_gene: TRBJ2-4
abundance: .
CDR3aa: CASSNWAGAKNIQYF
CDR3nt: TGTGCCAGTAGTAATTGGGCAGGGGCAAAAAACATTCAGTACTTC

v_gene: TRBV28
d_gene: .
j_gene: TRBJ2-3
abundance: .
CDR3aa: CASSSGTVTDTQYF
CDR3nt: TGTGCCAGCAGTTCCGGGACGGTCACAGATACGCAGTATTTT

v_gene: TRBV30
d_gene: TRBD2
j_gene: TRBJ2-3
abundance: .
CDR3aa: CAWSREGSTDTQYF
CDR3nt: TGTGCCTGGAGCCGGGAGGGAAGCACAGATACGCAGTATTTT

v_gene: TRBV28
d_gene: .
j_gene: TRBJ1-2
abundance: few
CDR3aa: CASSSTPDSYGYTF
CDR3nt: TGTGCCAGCAGTTCTACGCCGGACAGCTATGGCTACACCTTC

v_gene: TRBV19
d_gene: .
j_gene: TRBJ1-1
abundance: .
CDR3aa: CASPSIRGSDTEAFF
CDR3nt: TGTGCCAGTCCGAGTATACGAGGGAGTGACACTGAAGCTTTCTTT

v_gene: TRBV28
d_gene: .
j_gene: TRBJ1-2
abundance: .
CDR3aa: CASSPGESVNYGYTF
CDR3nt: TGTGCCAGCAGTCCCGGAGAATCTGTTAACTATGGCTACACCTTC

v_gene: TRBV10-2
d_gene: .
j_gene: TRBJ2-1
abundance: .
CDR3aa: CASRALNYNEQFF
CDR3nt: TGCGCCAGCAGAGCTTTAAACTACAATGAGCAGTTCTTC

v_gene: TRBV5-1
d_gene: TRBD1
j_gene: TRBJ1-2
abundance: few
CDR3aa: CASSRTGGGRGGYTF
CDR3nt: TGCGCCAGCAGCAGGACAGGGGGAGGCAGAGGGGGCTACACCTTC

v_gene: TRBV6-8
d_gene: .
j_gene: TRBJ2-5
abundance: .
CDR3aa: CAISGQGPRETQYF
CDR3nt: TGTGCCATCAGTGGGCAGGGACCTCGAGAGACCCAGTACTTC

v_gene: TRBV10-1
d_gene: .
j_gene: TRBJ2-3
abundance: .
CDR3aa: CASSDSTDTQYF
CDR3nt: TGCGCCAGCAGTGACAGTACAGATACGCAGTATTTT

v_gene: TRBV5-1
d_gene: TRBD1
j_gene: TRBJ2-1
abundance: .
CDR3aa: CASSQTGTGENEQFF
CDR3nt: TGCGCCAGCAGCCAGACCGGGACAGGGGAGAATGAGCAGTTCTTC

v_gene: TRBV5-1
d_gene: .
j_gene: TRBJ1-1
abundance: once
CDR3aa: CASSFTGFGTEAFF
CDR3nt: TGCGCCAGCAGCTTTACAGGGTTTGGCACTGAAGCTTTCTTT

v_gene: TRBV11-3
d_gene: TRBD1
j_gene: TRBJ2-2
abundance: .
CDR3aa: CASSSAGQGSAGELFF
CDR3nt: TGTGCCAGCAGCTCTGCGGGACAGGGGTCGGCCGGGGAGCTGTTTTTT